The next 27 T cell receptor beta chains were all read from a single sample in a study of T cells in women clearing cervical HPV infection. Profiling relied on immunoSEQ multiplex PCR, and the TCRdb table lists in-frame clones only, not all of them. The sample's table shows under 45,000 clones. Sequencing was done on a sample of blood buffy coat. These TCRs come from a woman aged 18 to 69 with a cervical HPV16 infection that either progressed to CIN3+ or cleared (not recorded which).

Points on this clone: The read ends 3 residues early relative to the CDR3; the germline J gene fills the gap. The chain is built from TRBV5-1 and TRBJ2-7; tentatively, D is TRBD1 or TRBD2 (6 bases each). Germline CDR1 SGHRS, CDR2 YFSETQ. CDR3 length: 14 residues. Trimming stripped 0 bases from V and 6 bases from J, with 13 bases between. CDR3 DNA (partial): TGCGCCAGCAGCTTGGACAGGGAGGTAGGCGAG. This codes for CASSLDREVGE. In full, the CDR3 reads CASSLDREVGEQYF.

For this clone: The read terminates 3 residues ahead of where the CDR3 ends, so the germline J gene completes it. The V gene is TRBV28, the J gene TRBJ2-2, with unresolved D. The CDR3 sequence is 15 residues long. Trimming removed 5 bases from V and 3 bases from J, with 13 bases in between. CDR1 and CDR2 from the germline V gene are MDHEN and SYDVKM. The CDR3 loop reads CASSPPITYTGELFF. CDR3 DNA (partial): TGTGCCAGCAGTCCCCCCATTACTTACACCGGGGAG.

Notes on this clone: Sequencing ends 3 residues short of the CDR3 end; the germline J gene provides the rest. The genes are TRBV12-3 or TRBV12-4 and TRBJ1-4; 7 bases are shared with TRBD1. The CDR3 is made up of 13 amino acids. The V gene end was trimmed by 6 bases and the J gene end by 6 bases; junction bases not matched to a gene: 4. CDR3 DNA, as far as it was read: TGTGCCAGCAGGACAGGGAGCTATGAAAAA. Protein: CASRTGSYEK. The full-length CDR3 reads as CASRTGSYEKLFF.

Note on this clone: The read terminates 3 residues ahead of where the CDR3 ends, so the germline J gene completes it. The rearrangement joins TRBV30 to TRBJ1-2; D is unclear. Germline loops: CDR1 GTSNPN, CDR2 SVGIG (reference sequence). The CDR3 extends over 14 amino acids. CDR3 protein: CAWSRTSGEGDYTF. CDR3 DNA, as far as it was read: TGTGCCTGGAGTAGGACTAGCGGGGAGGGTGAC.

CDR3 region: CASSFRGQGGGETQYF. The covered CDR3 bases are TGTGCCAGCAGCTTCCGAGGACAGGGTGGCGGAGAGACG. The chain is built from TRBV7-6 and TRBJ2-3, with 8 bases fitting TRBD1. The observed sequence ends 3 residues before the CDR3 terminus, with the missing tail filled in from the germline J gene. CDR1 and CDR2 from the germline V gene are SGHVS and FNYEAQ. The CDR3 length is 16 residues.

Points on this clone: The sequenced fragment ends 3 residues before the CDR3 boundary, so the rest is inferred from the germline J gene. The sample contains more than one DNA sequence encoding this CDR3. V usage is TRBV30 and J usage is TRBJ1-3; TRBD1 matches at 7 bases. Germline V gene lookup returns CDR1 GTSNPN and CDR2 SVGIG (reference sequence). This CDR3 has 13 amino acids. Trimming took 5 bases from V and 0 from J; bases not matched to a gene: 1. The CDR3: CAWDRASGNTIYF. CDR3 DNA (partial): TGTGCCTGGGACAGGGCCTCTGGAAACACC.

On this clone itself: The CDR3 extends 3 residues past the end of the read, so its final part is completed from the germline J gene. The rearrangement joins TRBV7-8 to TRBJ2-7; TRBD1 is a possible D gene (5 bases). This CDR3 is 17 amino acids long. Trimming cost V 6 bases and J 6 bases, with 27 bases left between them. Germline assignment: CDR1 SGHVS and CDR2 FQNEAQ. The DNA read from the CDR3 is TGTGCCAGCAGTCCCGAGACAGTCCTCTCGACGGGCATCGAG. Residues: CASSPETVLSTGIE. The CDR3 as a whole reads CASSPETVLSTGIEQYF.

In the case of this clone: The observed sequence ends 3 residues before the CDR3 terminus, with the missing tail filled in from the germline J gene. This chain uses TRBV20-1 with TRBJ2-4; the match to TRBD2 covers 9 bases. Germline CDR1 and CDR2: DFQATT and SNEGSKA (reference sequence). The CDR3 runs 17 residues. V lost 1 base to trimming and J lost 1 base; unmatched junction nucleotides: 8. The sequenced CDR3 bases are TGCAGTGCTAGAGTAGCGGGGGCCCCGGGGGCCAAAAACATT. It translates to CSARVAGAPGAKNI. The whole CDR3 region reads CSARVAGAPGAKNIQYF.

Concerning this clone: The observed sequence ends 3 residues before the CDR3 terminus, with the missing tail filled in from the germline J gene. The chain recombines TRBV18 with TRBJ2-3; 13 bases agree with TRBD2. There are 17 residues in the CDR3. The V gene end was trimmed by 3 bases and the J gene end by 6 bases; junction bases not matched to a gene: 9. Germline assignment: CDR1 KGHSH and CDR2 LQKENI. The covered CDR3 bases are TGTGCCAGCTCACCCGGGACTAGCGGGATAACGGGGGATACG. Protein product: CASSPGTSGITGDT. The full CDR3 sequence reads CASSPGTSGITGDTQYF. Based on the CDR3 plus reference TRBV18 and TRBJ2-3, the full variable domain is NAGVMQNPRHLVRRRGQEARLRCSPMKGHSHVYWYRQLPEEGLKFMVYLQKENIIDESGMPKERFSAEFPKEGPSILRIQQVVRGDSAAYFCASSPGTSGITGDTQYFGPGTRLTVL.

As regards this clone: The missing CDR3 end, 3 residues past where the read stops, is filled in from the germline J gene. The chain carries TRBV12-3 or TRBV12-4 and TRBJ2-1; D is unclear. This CDR3 spans 11 amino acids. The V gene lost 6 bases and the J gene lost 4 bases, with 4 bases spanning the gap. The CDR3 bases that were read are TGTGCCAGCAGCCAATACAATGAG. It codes for CASSQYNE. The entire CDR3 protein is CASSQYNEQFF.

Frequency places this clone as medium-sized (0.01 to 0.1%). The CDR3 goes on 3 residues after the read ends, and that part is filled in from the germline J gene. The chain couples TRBV19 to TRBJ2-3; D is unclear. The CDR3 runs to 13 residues. In germline, CDR1 is LNHDA, CDR2 SQIVND (reference sequence). The CDR3 region is CASSSQEVGPQYF. CDR3 DNA (partial): TGTGCCAGTAGTTCGCAGGAAGTAGGGCCG. The entire variable domain, with the rest obtained from reference TRBV19 and TRBJ2-3, is as follows: DGGITQSPKYLFRKEGQNVTLSCEQNLNHDAMYWYRQDPGQGLRLIYYSQIVNDFQKGDIAEGYSVSREKKESFPLTVTSAQKNPTAFYLCASSSQEVGPQYFGPGTRLTVL.

Comments on this clone: The DNA ends 3 residues before the CDR3 does, and the rest of the CDR3 is filled in from the germline J gene. The rearrangement uses TRBV5-5 and TRBJ2-7; possible D gene TRBD1, 7 bases. CDR3 size: 15 residues. V was shortened by 0 bases and J by 2 bases, with 12 bases between the two germline ends. Germline V gene data show CDR1 as SGHKS and CDR2 as YYEKEE (reference sequence). The CDR3 spells CASSLDGGGTYEQYF. CDR3 bases read: TGTGCCAGCAGCTTGGATGGAGGGGGCACCTACGAG.

Regarding this clone: The read ends 3 residues shy of where the CDR3 ends; the end is completed using the germline J gene. The chain employs TRBV10-1 and TRBJ2-3; the match to TRBD2 covers 8 bases. Germline V lookup: CDR1 WNHNN, CDR2 SYGVQD (reference sequence). The V gene end was trimmed by 0 bases and the J gene end by 3 bases; junction bases not matched to a gene: 5. CDR3 length: 16 residues. Incomplete CDR3 DNA: TGCGCCAGCAGTGAGTCGTGGGTAGCGGGAACAGATACG. It encodes CASSESWVAGTDT. The full CDR3 sequence reads CASSESWVAGTDTQYF.

To note about this clone: Read data end 3 residues before the CDR3 end; the end is taken from the germline J gene. V gene TRBV19 combines with J gene TRBJ2-1, with D possibly being TRBD2 (7 bases). Trimming stripped 1 base from V and 6 bases from J, with 13 bases between. The CDR3 consists of 15 residues. The germline V gene has CDR1 LNHDA and CDR2 SQIVND (reference sequence). The part of the CDR3 DNA that was read is TGTGCCAGTAGTATAGTTTCGGGGGGCCCCAATGAG. It is translated as CASSIVSGGPNE. The CDR3 reads in full as CASSIVSGGPNEQFF.

Worth noting for this clone: Read coverage stops 3 residues before the CDR3 terminus; the germline J gene supplies the remainder. The chain joins TRBV28 to TRBJ2-1, with 14 positions matching TRBD2. With V trimmed by 5 bases and J by 6 bases, 6 bases remained unmatched. CDR1 is MDHEN and CDR2 is SYDVKM in the germline V gene. This CDR3 has 16 amino acids. Partial CDR3 DNA: TGTGCCAGCAGTCCGACTAGCGGGAGGGCATTCAATGAG. It yields the protein CASSPTSGRAFNE. From start to end, the CDR3 is CASSPTSGRAFNEQFF.

Notes on this clone: Read coverage stops 3 residues before the CDR3 terminus; the germline J gene supplies the remainder. This chain connects TRBV20-1 to TRBJ1-5; D is ambiguous. Trimming took 0 bases from V and 2 from J, leaving 8 bases between them. The germline V gene has CDR1 DFQATT and CDR2 SNEGSKA (reference sequence). This CDR3 has 14 residues. The DNA read from the CDR3 is TGCAGTGCTAGAGATTCAGAAGGCAATCAGCCC. It encodes CSARDSEGNQP. In full, the CDR3 is CSARDSEGNQPQHF.

Regarding this clone: The CDR3 goes on 3 residues after the read ends, and that part is filled in from the germline J gene. This rearrangement joins TRBV7-8 to TRBJ2-1; 11 bases align to TRBD2. Germline assignment: CDR1 SGHVS and CDR2 FQNEAQ. The CDR3 is made up of 17 amino acids. With V trimmed by 4 bases and J by 4 bases, 9 bases remained unmatched. This CDR3 reads CASSSSIAGGPYNEQFF. CDR3 DNA, as far as it was read: TGTGCCAGCAGCTCCTCGATAGCGGGGGGGCCGTACAATGAG. The entire variable domain, with the rest obtained from reference TRBV7-8 and TRBJ2-1, is as follows: GAGVSQSPRYKVAKRGQDVALRCDPISGHVSLFWYQQALGQGPEFLTYFQNEAQLDKSGLPSDRFFAERPEGSVSTLKIQRTQQEDSAVYLCASSSSIAGGPYNEQFFGPGTRLTVL.

Details on this clone: Sequencing ends 3 residues short of the CDR3 end; the germline J gene provides the rest. This chain joins TRBV20-1 and TRBJ1-6; TRBD1 matches 7 bases. This CDR3 has 13 amino acids. The trim removed 5 bases at V and 7 bases at J, leaving 5 bases unmatched. Germline CDR1 and CDR2: DFQATT and SNEGSKA (reference sequence). The sequenced CDR3 bases are TGCAGTGCTCTCGACAGGGACAATTCACCC. It specifies CSALDRDNSP. The complete CDR3 sequence is CSALDRDNSPLHF.

With respect to this clone: The read ends 3 residues shy of where the CDR3 ends; the end is completed using the germline J gene. V gene TRBV5-1 combines with J gene TRBJ1-4, with D possibly TRBD1 on 5 matching bases. This CDR3 comprises 14 residues. V was pared by 2 bases and J by 8 bases, with 13 bases between. CDR1 SGHRS and CDR2 YFSETQ come from the germline V gene. CDR3 in amino acids: CASSLGEGGEKLFF. CDR3 bases read: TGCGCCAGCAGCTTAGGGGAGGGAGGCGAAAAA.

Worth noting for this clone: The read terminates 3 residues ahead of where the CDR3 ends, so the germline J gene completes it. The V gene is TRBV11-1, the J gene TRBJ2-5, with unresolved D. V lost 2 bases, J lost 5 bases, and 6 bases lay in between. The CDR3 spans 12 residues. Germline V gene sequence: CDR1 SGHAT, CDR2 FQDESV (reference sequence). CDR3 DNA (partial): TGTGCCAGCAGCTTAACCGGGGAGACC. Its protein product is CASSLTGET. From start to end, the CDR3 is CASSLTGETQYF.

With regard to this clone: The DNA ends 3 residues before the CDR3 does, and the rest of the CDR3 is filled in from the germline J gene. The J gene is TRBJ1-5, the V gene TRBV5-6; tentative D call: TRBD1 (5 bases). The CDR3 runs to 12 residues. Germline V lookup: CDR1 SGHDT, CDR2 YYEEEE. The V end was cut by 0 bases, the J end by 9 bases, with 7 bases between. The CDR3 DNA, read in part, is TGTGCCAGCAGCTTGGCCGACAGGCCC. This sequence encodes CASSLADRP. The CDR3, in full, reads CASSLADRPQHF.

CDR3 DNA, as far as it was read: TGCAGTGCTAGCGACGGGACTAGCGGGTCGAATGAG. It specifies CSASDGTSGSNE. The whole CDR3 is CSASDGTSGSNEQFF. The gene calls are TRBV20-1 and TRBJ2-1, with 12 bases identical to TRBD2. The sequence runs out 3 residues before the end of the CDR3; the remainder is reconstructed from the germline J gene. The CDR3 is made up of 15 amino acids. The germline CDR1 and CDR2 sequences are DFQATT and SNEGSKA (reference sequence). The J segment lost 7 bases and the V segment lost 3 bases, leaving 7 bases of the junction unmatched.

As to this clone: Read coverage stops 3 residues before the CDR3 terminus; the germline J gene supplies the remainder. This chain connects TRBV7-9 to TRBJ1-1, with TRBD1 matching over 8 bases. The V gene end was trimmed by 7 bases and the J gene end by 4 bases; junction bases not matched to a gene: 5. The germline CDR1 and CDR2 sequences are SEHNR and FQNEAQ (reference sequence). The CDR3 is 13 amino acids. Partial CDR3 DNA: TGTGCCAGCACCGACAGGGGCGGCACTGAA. It codes for CASTDRGGTE. From start to end, the CDR3 is CASTDRGGTEAFF.

In the case of this clone: The CDR3 end is not reached by the read, which stops 3 residues before it; the germline J gene fills it in. The chain has TRBV7-7 and TRBJ2-2, with TRBD1 identical over 7 bases. The germline V gene has CDR1 SSHAT and CDR2 FNYEAQ (reference sequence). V trimming: 6 bases; J trimming: 1 base; junction bases outside the gene matches: 5. The CDR3 spans 15 residues. Partial CDR3 DNA: TGTGCCAGCAGTAAACAGGGGCTGAACACCGGGGAG. Translation gives CASSKQGLNTGE. The CDR3 reads in full as CASSKQGLNTGELFF.

The part of the CDR3 DNA that was read is TGTGCCAGCTCTACAGGGGGCAATCAGCCG. Protein sequence: CASSTGGNQP. The entire CDR3 protein reads CASSTGGNQPQYF. V usage is TRBV18 and J usage is TRBJ2-3, with 9 bases identical to TRBD1. The observed sequence ends 3 residues before the CDR3 terminus, with the missing tail filled in from the germline J gene. The CDR3 consists of 13 residues. The V gene's germline CDR1 is KGHSH and CDR2 LQKENI.

Remarks on this clone: Sequencing ends 3 residues short of the CDR3 end; the germline J gene provides the rest. J is TRBJ2-7 and V is TRBV12-3 or TRBV12-4; the match to TRBD1 covers 9 bases. V lost 1 base, J lost 6 bases, and 1 base stayed unmatched. CDR3 length: 13 residues. The CDR3 reads CASSLGTGAEQYF. The covered CDR3 bases are TGTGCCAGCAGTTTAGGGACAGGGGCCGAG.

As for this clone: The read ends 3 residues early relative to the CDR3; the germline J gene fills the gap. V is TRBV7-9 and J is TRBJ1-2; 9 bases map to TRBD1. CDR1 is SEHNR and CDR2 is FQNEAQ in the germline V gene (reference sequence). The junction had 7 bases not matched to a gene; V was cut back by 7 bases and J by 7 bases. There are 13 residues in the CDR3. CDR3 protein: CASTSQGAGGYTF. The DNA read from the CDR3 is TGTGCCAGCACCTCACAGGGGGCTGGTGGC.